The next 10 T cell receptor beta chains were all read from a single sample in a study of early T cells in non-severe SARS-CoV-2 infection. Each CDR3 protein gets one entry after TCRdb re-called the 5' RACE reads with MiXCR. The table shows approximately 70,000 distinct CDR3 sequences, with 9% to 10% occurring only once. Sequences were derived from whole blood, sampled at baseline. Source of these receptors: an adult who was a healthcare worker with PCR-confirmed SARS-CoV-2 infection or an uninfected control (not recorded which).

The chain carries TRBV6-2 or TRBV6-3 and TRBJ2-1; D ambiguous. V dropped 6 bases and J dropped 9 bases, with 9 bases sitting between them. The germline V gene has CDR1 MNHEY and CDR2 SVGEGT. The CDR3 spans 11 residues. CDR3 sequence: CASRGPSEQFF. For the CDR3, the DNA is TGTGCCAGCAGAGGGCCAAGTGAGCAGTTCTTC.

This clonotype was detected ten times or more. In DNA, the CDR3 is TGTGCCAGCAGATCCCTCTCTGGAAACACCATATATTTT. It translates to CASRSLSGNTIYF. The chain uses TRBV6-5 and TRBJ1-3; D remains ambiguous. Germline loops: CDR1 MNHEY, CDR2 SVGAGI. This CDR3 region has 13 residues. V shed 6 bases and J shed 0 bases, with 6 bases lying between them.

This clonotype was seen ten or more times. The CDR3 is CASSLAAPLNTEAFF. CDR3 DNA sequence: TGCGCCAGCAGCTTGGCGGCTCCCTTGAACACTGAAGCTTTCTTT. The V and J genes are TRBV5-1 and TRBJ1-1; D is unresolved. This CDR3 is 15 amino acids long. V gave up 0 bases and J gave up 0 bases, with 9 bases separating them. Germline values: CDR1 SGHRS, CDR2 YFSETQ.

This clonotype came up many times. The V and J genes are TRBV7-9 and TRBJ1-1; 7 bases are a match to TRBD1. The J segment lost 8 bases and the V segment lost 5 bases, leaving 11 bases of the junction unmatched. CDR3 length: 14 residues. Germline loops: CDR1 SEHNR, CDR2 FQNEAQ (reference sequence). The DNA of the CDR3 is TGTGCCAGCAGCCGCCGACAGGGCGGTATGGAAGCTTTCTTT. This translates into CASSRRQGGMEAFF. Complete variable domain (other parts from reference TRBV7-9 and TRBJ1-1): DTGVSQNPRHKITKRGQNVTFRCDPISEHNRLYWYRQTLGQGPEFLTYFQNEAQLEKSRLLSDRFSAERPKGSFSTLEIQRTEQGDSAMYLCASSRRQGGMEAFFGQGTRLTVV.

Many counts were recorded for this clonotype. The chain combines TRBV7-9 with TRBJ1-6; D gene ambiguous. The CDR3 length is 12 residues. V lost 5 bases and J lost 9, with 8 bases in between. From germline, CDR1 is SEHNR and CDR2 FQNEAQ (reference sequence). CDR3 in amino acids: CASSLTISPLHF. CDR3 DNA: TGTGCCAGCAGCCTCACCATTTCACCCCTCCACTTT. Based on the CDR3 plus reference TRBV7-9 and TRBJ1-6, the full variable domain is DTGVSQNPRHKITKRGQNVTFRCDPISEHNRLYWYRQTLGQGPEFLTYFQNEAQLEKSRLLSDRFSAERPKGSFSTLEIQRTEQGDSAMYLCASSLTISPLHFGNGTRLTVT.

This clonotype appeared many times. V is TRBV7-9 and J is TRBJ1-4, with D perhaps matching TRBD1 (5 bases). Trimming stripped 5 bases from V and 7 bases from J, with 14 bases between. The CDR3 is 14 amino acids. Germline assignment: CDR1 SEHNR and CDR2 FQNEAQ (reference sequence). As DNA, the CDR3 is TGTGCCAGCAGCCCCATACGGGGGGGTGAAAAACTGTTTTTT. Its translation is CASSPIRGGEKLFF.

To note about this clonotype: A read error is possible here, since a much larger clone lies one base away. The chain links TRBV7-2 to TRBJ2-1, with 9 bases that match TRBD2. The germline V gene encodes CDR1 SGHTA and CDR2 FQGNSA. The CDR3 contains 15 residues. In DNA form, the CDR3 reads TGTGTCAGCAGCTTAGCGGGGGTTTCCTACAATGAGCAGTTCTTC. Protein product: CVSSLAGVSYNEQFF. Full variable domain (rest looked up from reference TRBV7-2 and TRBJ2-1): GAGVSQSPSNKVTEKGKDVELRCDPISGHTALYWYRQSLGQGLEFLIYFQGNSAPDKSGLPSDRFSAERTGGSVSTLTIQRTQQEDSAVYLCVSSLAGVSYNEQFFGPGTRLTVL.

At least ten counts were recorded for this clonotype. V gene TRBV7-9 combines with J gene TRBJ2-5, with TRBD2 matching 9 bases. The V gene's germline CDR1 is SEHNR and CDR2 FQNEAQ (reference sequence). V lost 5 bases and J lost 1; bases outside the gene matches: 11. The CDR3 sequence is 17 residues long. DNA for the CDR3: TGTGCCAGCAGCCACCGCGGACTAGCGTTTACCCAAGAGACCCAGTACTTC. Its protein is CASSHRGLAFTQETQYF.

This clonotype was seen many times. This chain connects TRBV4-1 to TRBJ1-6; no clear D gene. Trimming cost V 4 bases and J 0 bases, with 10 bases left between them. The CDR3 totals 16 residues. Per the germline V gene, CDR1 is MGHRA and CDR2 is YSYEKL. CDR3 nucleotide sequence: TGCGCCAGCAGCCCGACCGGGAGCTCCTATAATTCACCCCTCCACTTT. Its translation is CASSPTGSSYNSPLHF.

To note about this clonotype: This may stem from a read error, because a much larger clone lies one nucleotide away. The chain links TRBV29-1 to TRBJ2-1; D is possibly TRBD1 (6 bases). The V gene's germline CDR1 is SQVTM and CDR2 ANQGSEA. V lost 0 bases, J lost 2 bases, and 17 bases lay in between. This CDR3 is 17 amino acids long. The CDR3 here is CSVEDGHIGQPYNEQFF. CDR3 in DNA: TGCAGCGTTGAAGACGGGCACATCGGACAGCCCTACAATGAGCAGTTCTTC.